Listed here is a single TCR beta chain. This record comes from a study of blood T cells in healthy people across ages. With a J-beta primer mix and a sample-barcoded 5' primer, a second PCR ran 7 to 11 cycles. TCRdb fed the 5' RACE reads into MiXCR, producing one record per CDR3 protein. The profile shows some 1.4 million distinct CDR3 sequences, roughly 45% of them singletons. The V segment lost 5 bases and the J segment 4 bases; nucleotides outside the gene matches: 5. The germline CDR1 and CDR2 sequences are SEHNR and FQNEAQ (reference sequence). This CDR3 spans 14 amino acids. J is TRBJ2-3 and V is TRBV7-9, with TRBD2 identical over 8 bases. This receptor was identified in a woman under 30 in good health. Specimen: blood. The CDR3: CASSHGGAADTQYF. The CDR3, as DNA: TGTGCCAGCAGCCACGGGGGGGCGGCAGATACGCAGTATTTT.